The rows below give T cell receptor beta chains drawn from one sample of a study of technical replicates of blood from a few donors. Libraries were prepared by immunoSEQ multiplex PCR; TCRdb keeps only in-frame clonotypes and omits some of them. Found here are tens of thousands of clones, roughly 94% of them singletons; the top ten hold 0.27%. The sample taken for sequencing was T cells isolated from PBMCs. The origin of the receptors is a human donor in good health. Both conserved end residues are part of each CDR3. The D gene is left open where the match is weak. Clone sizes are given selectively: once, few, many, or a class where the clone is expanded.

D gene	V gene	clone size	J gene	CDR3 protein	CDR3 DNA
TRBD1	TRBV7-6	once	TRBJ2-7	CASSLARDRGIYEQYF	TGTGCCAGCAGCTTAGCGCGAGACAGGGGTATCTACGAGCAGTACTTC
TRBD2	TRBV28	-	TRBJ2-1	CASSITSGKHNEQFF	TGTGCCAGCAGCATTACTAGCGGCAAGCACAATGAGCAGTTCTTC
-	TRBV6-1	-	TRBJ1-5	CASSELRGQWSNQPQHF	TGTGCCAGCAGTGAATTACGAGGGCAGTGGAGCAATCAGCCCCAGCATTTT
-	TRBV29-1	-	TRBJ2-1	CSGGAAGLGNEQFF	TGCAGCGGGGGTGCTGCGGGTTTGGGCAATGAGCAGTTCTTC
TRBD1	TRBV10-3	-	TRBJ1-4	CAISEGGTGQWNEKLFF	TGTGCCATCAGTGAGGGGGGGACAGGCCAGTGGAATGAAAAACTGTTTTTT
TRBD1	TRBV30	-	TRBJ1-1	CAGNRGGTEAFF	TGTGCCGGAAACAGGGGTGGGACTGAAGCTTTCTTT
TRBD1	TRBV28	-	TRBJ1-5	CASRTTGTGLGQPQHF	TGTGCCAGCAGAACAACCGGGACAGGGCTAGGACAGCCCCAGCATTTT
-	TRBV27	-	TRBJ2-5	CASSSNTYQETQYF	TGTGCCAGCAGTTCCAACACATACCAAGAGACCCAGTACTTC
TRBD1	TRBV19	-	TRBJ1-5	CASSAGTGLNQPQHF	TGTGCCAGTAGCGCCGGGACAGGGCTCAATCAGCCCCAGCATTTT
TRBD2	TRBV4-1	-	TRBJ2-4	CASSQVLAAKNIQYF	TGCGCCAGCAGCCAAGTACTAGCGGCCAAAAACATTCAGTACTTC
-	TRBV5-5	-	TRBJ2-7	CASSLGPGVREQYF	TGTGCCAGCAGCTTGGGTCCAGGGGTACGCGAGCAGTACTTC
-	TRBV11-3	-	TRBJ2-2	CASSPPQGQGTGELFF	TGTGCCAGCAGCCCCCCCCAGGGGCAAGGGACCGGGGAGCTGTTTTTT
TRBD1	TRBV6-6	-	TRBJ2-7	CASSGRWDRLANEQYF	TGTGCCAGCAGTGGCCGGTGGGACAGACTTGCTAACGAGCAGTACTTC
TRBD1	TRBV5-1	-	TRBJ2-3	CASSLGQGVDTQYF	TGCGCCAGCAGCTTAGGACAGGGGGTTGATACGCAGTATTTT
-	TRBV27	-	TRBJ1-2	CASSPQGSENYGYTF	TGTGCCAGCAGTCCTCAGGGCAGTGAGAACTATGGCTACACCTTC
-	TRBV18	once	TRBJ2-3	CASSPPGGITDTQYF	TGTGCCAGCTCACCACCAGGGGGAATCACAGATACGCAGTATTTT
TRBD1	TRBV29-1	once	TRBJ2-3	CSVGDRLTDTQYF	TGCAGCGTTGGGGACAGACTCACAGATACGCAGTATTTT
-	TRBV19	-	TRBJ1-5	CASSNQGSSGSQHF	TGTGCCAGTAGTAACCAGGGGTCATCAGGGTCCCAGCATTTT
-	TRBV7-9	-	TRBJ1-2	CASSLDEAYYTF	TGTGCCAGCAGCTTAGACGAGGCTTACTACACCTTC
-	TRBV6-5	-	TRBJ1-2	CASVSRQENYGYTF	TGTGCCAGCGTTTCCCGACAGGAAAACTATGGCTACACCTTC
-	TRBV4-1	-	TRBJ2-4	CASSQGSQGLVVVENIQYF	TGCGCCAGCAGCCAAGGATCGCAGGGGTTAGTGGTTGTGGAAAACATTCAGTACTTC
-	TRBV9	-	TRBJ2-1	CASSVGAFRGDEQFF	TGTGCCAGCAGCGTAGGGGCGTTTAGGGGCGATGAGCAGTTCTTC
TRBD1	TRBV11-2	-	TRBJ1-1	CASSLVGTGNTEAFF	TGTGCCAGCAGCTTAGTTGGGACAGGGAACACTGAAGCTTTCTTT
-	TRBV28	-	TRBJ2-2	CASSRSGESTGELFF	TGTGCCAGCAGCAGATCGGGAGAAAGCACCGGGGAGCTGTTTTTT
-	TRBV25-1	few	TRBJ1-1	CASSGGGAIGAFF	TGTGCCAGCAGTGGGGGTGGGGCCATAGGGGCTTTCTTT
TRBD1	TRBV7-9	-	TRBJ1-2	CASSPGAGGTGGYTF	TGTGCCAGCAGCCCCGGGGCAGGGGGCACGGGTGGCTACACCTTC
-	TRBV19	-	TRBJ1-2	CASSIVPFVREVYGYTF	TGTGCCAGTAGTATAGTCCCCTTTGTCAGGGAGGTCTATGGCTACACCTTC
TRBD1	TRBV6-1	once	TRBJ1-1	CASSQDRGRVAEAFF	TGTGCCAGCAGCCAGGACAGGGGGCGGGTCGCTGAAGCTTTCTTT
-	TRBV7-3	-	TRBJ2-5	CASSRYQETQYF	TGTGCCAGCAGCCGGTACCAAGAGACCCAGTACTTC
-	TRBV2	once	TRBJ1-5	CASSEMRGLLSNQPQHF	TGTGCCAGCAGTGAAATGCGGGGGCTCTTAAGTAATCAGCCCCAGCATTTT
-	TRBV28	-	TRBJ1-2	CASTLALQGPSYGYTF	TGTGCCAGCACCCTCGCCCTCCAGGGCCCCTCTTATGGCTACACCTTC
TRBD2	TRBV11-2	-	TRBJ2-6	CASSRLSSGGWSGANVLTF	TGTGCCAGCAGCCGGTTAAGTAGCGGGGGTTGGTCTGGGGCCAACGTCCTGACTTTC
-	TRBV14	few	TRBJ2-3	CASSQLAQTDTQYF	TGTGCCAGCAGCCAGTTAGCGCAAACAGATACGCAGTATTTT
-	TRBV18	-	TRBJ2-7	CASSPSRYYEQYF	TGTGCCAGCTCACCATCGCGATATTACGAGCAGTACTTC
-	TRBV5-4	-	TRBJ2-1	CASSSPRNEQFF	TGTGCCAGCAGCTCCCCTAGGAATGAGCAGTTCTTC
TRBD2	TRBV11-2	-	TRBJ2-1	CASSPIAGGGEQFF	TGTGCCAGCAGCCCTATAGCGGGGGGCGGGGAGCAGTTCTTC
-	TRBV5-3	-	TRBJ1-5	CARSERGVGRGYSNQPQHF	TGTGCCAGAAGCGAACGGGGGGTAGGTAGGGGTTATAGCAATCAGCCCCAGCATTTT
TRBD1	TRBV5-8	-	TRBJ1-4	CASSLFTGTGGSGDEKLFF	TGTGCCAGCAGCTTGTTTACCGGGACAGGGGGTTCCGGTGATGAAAAACTGTTTTTT
-	TRBV10-2	-	TRBJ2-7	CASSNSRVSYEQYF	TGCGCCAGCAGTAACAGCAGGGTGTCCTACGAGCAGTACTTC
-	TRBV5-1	-	TRBJ2-5	CASRIAVKETQYF	TGCGCCAGCAGGATAGCGGTTAAAGAGACCCAGTACTTC
TRBD2	TRBV5-1	-	TRBJ2-3	CASSLRGRDSDTQYF	TGCGCCAGCAGCTTGCGCGGGAGGGATTCCGATACGCAGTATTTT
-	TRBV5-1	-	TRBJ2-4	CASSLSVVAKNIQYF	TGCGCCAGCAGCTTGTCAGTGGTAGCCAAAAACATTCAGTACTTC